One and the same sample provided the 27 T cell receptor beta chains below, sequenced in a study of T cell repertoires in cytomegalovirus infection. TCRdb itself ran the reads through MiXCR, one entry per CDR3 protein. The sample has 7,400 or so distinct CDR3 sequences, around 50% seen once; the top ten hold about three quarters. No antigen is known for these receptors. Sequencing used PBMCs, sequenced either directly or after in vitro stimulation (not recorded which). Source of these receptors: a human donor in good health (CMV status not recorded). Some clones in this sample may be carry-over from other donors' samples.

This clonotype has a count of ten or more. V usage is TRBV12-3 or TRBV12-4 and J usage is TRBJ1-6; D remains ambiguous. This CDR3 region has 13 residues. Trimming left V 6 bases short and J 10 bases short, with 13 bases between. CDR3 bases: TGTGCCAGCAGAGTTTTGGGGAACTCACCCCTCCACTTT. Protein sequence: CASRVLGNSPLHF.

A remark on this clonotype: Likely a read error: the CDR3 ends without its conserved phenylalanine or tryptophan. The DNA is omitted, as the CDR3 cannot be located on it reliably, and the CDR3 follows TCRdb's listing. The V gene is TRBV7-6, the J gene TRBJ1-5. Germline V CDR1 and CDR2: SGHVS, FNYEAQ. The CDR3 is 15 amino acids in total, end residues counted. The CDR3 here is CASIPETYSNQPKHL.

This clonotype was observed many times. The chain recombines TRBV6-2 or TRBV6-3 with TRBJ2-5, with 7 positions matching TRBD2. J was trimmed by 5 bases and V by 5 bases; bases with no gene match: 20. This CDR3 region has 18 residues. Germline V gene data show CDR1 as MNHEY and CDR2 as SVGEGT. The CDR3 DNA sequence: TGTGCCAGCAGTATACCCGGTGGACTAGTGGGGGTAAGGGAGACCCAGTACTTC. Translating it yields CASSIPGGLVGVRETQYF.

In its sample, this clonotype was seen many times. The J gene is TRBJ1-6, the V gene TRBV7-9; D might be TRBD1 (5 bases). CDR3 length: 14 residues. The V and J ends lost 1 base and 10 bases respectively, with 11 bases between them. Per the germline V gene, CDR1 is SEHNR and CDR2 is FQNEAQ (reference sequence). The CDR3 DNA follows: TGTGCCAGCAGCTTAGAGCAGGGCCTGTCACCCCTCCACTTT. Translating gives CASSLEQGLSPLHF.

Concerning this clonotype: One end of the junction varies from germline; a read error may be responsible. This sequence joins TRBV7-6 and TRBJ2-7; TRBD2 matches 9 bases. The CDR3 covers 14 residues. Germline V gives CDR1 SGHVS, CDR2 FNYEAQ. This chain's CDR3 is CASSVAGAVYEQYF. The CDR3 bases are TGTGCCAGCAGCGTAGCGGGAGCGGTCTACGAGCAGTACTTC.

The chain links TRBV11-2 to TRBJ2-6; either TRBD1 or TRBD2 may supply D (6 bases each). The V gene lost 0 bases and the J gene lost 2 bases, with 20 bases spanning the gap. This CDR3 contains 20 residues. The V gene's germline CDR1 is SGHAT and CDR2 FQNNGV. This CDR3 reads CASSLEAFGGPWAGANVLTF. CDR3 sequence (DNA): TGTGCCAGCAGCTTAGAAGCCTTTGGGGGGCCGTGGGCTGGGGCCAACGTCCTGACTTTC.

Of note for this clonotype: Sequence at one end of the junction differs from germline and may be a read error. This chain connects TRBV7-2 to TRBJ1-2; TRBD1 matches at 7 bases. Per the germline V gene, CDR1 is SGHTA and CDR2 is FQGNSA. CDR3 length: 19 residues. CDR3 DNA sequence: TGTTCCATCAGTTTAGGGGACGTCACTCCGACAGGGTTGGGTAGTGGCTCCACATTC. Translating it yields CSISLGDVTPTGLGSGSTF.

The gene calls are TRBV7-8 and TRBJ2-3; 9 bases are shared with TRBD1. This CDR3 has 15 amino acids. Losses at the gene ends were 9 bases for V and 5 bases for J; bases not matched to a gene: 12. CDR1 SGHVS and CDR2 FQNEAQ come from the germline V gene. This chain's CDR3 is CASHLRGQGKDTQYF. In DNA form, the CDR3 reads TGTGCCAGTCACCTAAGAGGACAGGGGAAAGATACGCAGTATTTT.

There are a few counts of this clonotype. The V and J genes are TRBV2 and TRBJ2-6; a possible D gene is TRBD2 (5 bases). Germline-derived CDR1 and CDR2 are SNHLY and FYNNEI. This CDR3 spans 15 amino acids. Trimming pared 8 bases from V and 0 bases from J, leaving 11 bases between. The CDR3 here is CASQEDSSGANVLTF. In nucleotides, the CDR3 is TGTGCCAGCCAGGAGGATAGCTCTGGGGCCAACGTCCTGACTTTC. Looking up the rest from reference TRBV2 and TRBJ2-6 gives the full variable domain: EPEVTQTPSHQVTQMGQEVILRCVPISNHLYFYWYRQILGQKVEFLVSFYNNEISEKSEIFDDQFSVERPDGSNFTLKIRSTKLEDSAMYFCASQEDSSGANVLTFGAGSRLTVL.

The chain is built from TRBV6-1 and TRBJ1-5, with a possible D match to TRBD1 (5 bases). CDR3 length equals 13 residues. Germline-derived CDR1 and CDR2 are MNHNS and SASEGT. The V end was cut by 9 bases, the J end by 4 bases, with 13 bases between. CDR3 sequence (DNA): TGTGCCAGTAGCCCCAGGGAAAATCAGCCCCAGCATTTT. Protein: CASSPRENQPQHF.

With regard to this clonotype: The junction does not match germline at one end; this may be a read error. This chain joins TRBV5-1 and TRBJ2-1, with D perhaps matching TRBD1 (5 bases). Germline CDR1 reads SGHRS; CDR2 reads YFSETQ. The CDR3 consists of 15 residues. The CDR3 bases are TGTGACAGCAGCTTGTTCTCGACATCGGGCAATGAGCAGTTCTTC. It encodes CDSSLFSTSGNEQFF. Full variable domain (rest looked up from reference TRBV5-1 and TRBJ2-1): KAGVTQTPRYLIKTRGQQVTLSCSPISGHRSVSWYQQTPGQGLQFLFEYFSETQRNKGNFPGRFSGRQFSNSRSEMNVSTLELGDSALYLCDSSLFSTSGNEQFFGPGTRLTVL.

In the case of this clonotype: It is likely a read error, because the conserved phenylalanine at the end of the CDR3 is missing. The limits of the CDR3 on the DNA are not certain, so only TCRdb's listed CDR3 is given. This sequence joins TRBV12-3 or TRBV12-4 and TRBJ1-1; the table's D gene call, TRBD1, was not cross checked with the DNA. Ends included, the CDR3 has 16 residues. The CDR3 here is CASSLRVSKQVTESFV.

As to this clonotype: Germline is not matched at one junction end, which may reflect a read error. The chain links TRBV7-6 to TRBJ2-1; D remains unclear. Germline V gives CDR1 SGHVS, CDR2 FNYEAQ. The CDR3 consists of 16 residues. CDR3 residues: CDSRSLGTSTYNEQFF. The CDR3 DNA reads TGTGACAGCAGATCGTTGGGAACATCCACCTACAATGAGCAGTTCTTC.

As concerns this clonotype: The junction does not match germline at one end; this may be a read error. DNA for the CDR3: TGTGCCAGCAGCGCCGAAACATACAGCAATCTGCCCCAGAATTTT. As protein: CASSAETYSNLPQNF. The chain links TRBV7-6 to TRBJ1-5; D gene unclear. CDR3 size: 15 residues. The V gene's germline CDR1 is SGHVS and CDR2 FNYEAQ.

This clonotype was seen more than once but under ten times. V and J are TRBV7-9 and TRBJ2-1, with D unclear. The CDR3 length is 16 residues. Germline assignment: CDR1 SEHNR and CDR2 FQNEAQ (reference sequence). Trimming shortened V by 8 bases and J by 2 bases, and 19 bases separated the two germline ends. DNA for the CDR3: TGTGCCAGCTGGGTGTTGGGAATATCCACCTACAATGAGCAGTTCTTC. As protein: CASWVLGISTYNEQFF.

CDR3 sequence: CASSLTPGQVYNEQFF. In nucleotides, the CDR3 is TGTGCCAGCAGTCTAACTCCGGGACAGGTATACAATGAGCAGTTCTTC. The genes are TRBV12-3 or TRBV12-4 and TRBJ2-1, with 8 bases aligning to TRBD1. V shed 5 bases, J shed 4 bases, and the junction held 10 bases outside the gene matches. CDR3 length: 16 residues.

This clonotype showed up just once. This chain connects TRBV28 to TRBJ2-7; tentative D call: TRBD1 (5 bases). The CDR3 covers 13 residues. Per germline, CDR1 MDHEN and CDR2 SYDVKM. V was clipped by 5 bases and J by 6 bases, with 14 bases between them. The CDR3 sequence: CASSTGPSLEQYF. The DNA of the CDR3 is TGTGCCAGCAGTACAGGACCCTCTCTCGAGCAGTACTTC.

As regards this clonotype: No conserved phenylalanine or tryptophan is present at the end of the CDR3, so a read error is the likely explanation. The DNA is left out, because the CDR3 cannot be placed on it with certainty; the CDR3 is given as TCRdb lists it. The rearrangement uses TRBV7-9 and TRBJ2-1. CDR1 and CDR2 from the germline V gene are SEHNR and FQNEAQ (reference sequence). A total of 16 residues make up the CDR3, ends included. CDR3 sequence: CASSLLGISTYKERFC.

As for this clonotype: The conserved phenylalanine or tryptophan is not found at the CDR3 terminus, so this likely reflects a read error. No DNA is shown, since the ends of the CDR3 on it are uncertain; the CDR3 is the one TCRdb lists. CDR3 residues: CASSVTGTSRNEQLL. V is TRBV9 and J is TRBJ2-1; the table gives TRBD2 as D, unverified against the DNA. The CDR3 numbers 15 amino acids, ends counted. Germline-derived CDR1 and CDR2 are SGDLS and YYNGEE.

Here the CDR3 DNA reads TGTGCCAGCAGTTACTCGAAGCGGCAGGGTAATTCACCCCTCCACTTT. It yields the protein CASSYSKRQGNSPLHF. The chain recombines TRBV6-6 with TRBJ1-6, with D perhaps TRBD1 (5 bases). The V gene's germline CDR1 is MNHNY and CDR2 SVGAGI (reference sequence). This CDR3 is 16 amino acids long. V shed 0 bases and J shed 6 bases, with 12 bases lying between them.

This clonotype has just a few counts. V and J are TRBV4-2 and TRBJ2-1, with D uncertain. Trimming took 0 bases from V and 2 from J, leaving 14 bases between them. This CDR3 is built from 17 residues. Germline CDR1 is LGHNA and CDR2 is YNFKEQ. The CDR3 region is CASSQEIGGLAYNEQFF. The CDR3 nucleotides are TGTGCCAGCAGCCAAGAGATTGGCGGCCTGGCCTACAATGAGCAGTTCTTC.

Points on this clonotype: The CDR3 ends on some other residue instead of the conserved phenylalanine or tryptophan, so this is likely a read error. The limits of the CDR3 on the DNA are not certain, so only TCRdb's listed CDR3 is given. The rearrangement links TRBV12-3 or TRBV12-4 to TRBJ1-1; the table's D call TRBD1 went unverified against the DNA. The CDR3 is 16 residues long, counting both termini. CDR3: CASRLRVSKQGTEDFL.

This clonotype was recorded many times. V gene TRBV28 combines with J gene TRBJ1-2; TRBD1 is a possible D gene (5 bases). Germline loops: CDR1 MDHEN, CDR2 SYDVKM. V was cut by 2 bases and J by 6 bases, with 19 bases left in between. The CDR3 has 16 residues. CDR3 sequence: CASSLVLGQGGDGYTF. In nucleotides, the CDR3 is TGTGCCAGCAGTTTAGTTCTGGGGCAGGGTGGCGATGGCTACACCTTC.

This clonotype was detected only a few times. The CDR3 nucleotides are TGTGCCAGCAGCTTGACTAGCCTTTACTACAATGAGCAGTTCTTC. Translation: CASSLTSLYYNEQFF. The chain carries TRBV11-3 and TRBJ2-1, with TRBD2 identical over 7 bases. The CDR3 spans 15 residues. The ends lost 3 bases at V and 3 bases at J; junction bases unmatched: 5. Germline assignment: CDR1 SGHNT and CDR2 YENEEA.

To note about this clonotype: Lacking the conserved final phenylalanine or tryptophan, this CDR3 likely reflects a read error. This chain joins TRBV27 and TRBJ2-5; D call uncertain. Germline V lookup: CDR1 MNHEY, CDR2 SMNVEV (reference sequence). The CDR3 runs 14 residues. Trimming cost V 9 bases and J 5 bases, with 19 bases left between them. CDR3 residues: CARRLGSMPETQYC. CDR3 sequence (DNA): TGTGCCAGACGTTTGGGGTCGATGCCGGAGACCCAGTACTGC.

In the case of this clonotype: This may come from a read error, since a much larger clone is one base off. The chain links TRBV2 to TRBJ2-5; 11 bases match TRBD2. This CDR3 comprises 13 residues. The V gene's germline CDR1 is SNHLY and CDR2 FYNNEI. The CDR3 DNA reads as TGTTCCAGCAGCTTAGCGGGAGGGGAGACCCAGTACTTC. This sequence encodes CSSSLAGGETQYF.

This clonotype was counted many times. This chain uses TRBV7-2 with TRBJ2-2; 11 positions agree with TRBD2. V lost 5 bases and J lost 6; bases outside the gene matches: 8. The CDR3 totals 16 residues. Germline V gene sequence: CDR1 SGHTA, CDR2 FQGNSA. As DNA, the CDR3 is TGTGCCAGCAGCCGATTTAGCGGGAGGGCCTCCGGGGAGCTGTTTTTT. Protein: CASSRFSGRASGELFF.